Presented here are 32 T cell receptor beta chains from one specimen sequenced in a study of T cells in Graves' hyperthyroidism and ophthalmopathy. Amplification of TCR beta CDR3 regions used RNA as the template. The study used the HTBI primer set for a first-round RT-PCR of the TCR CDR3. TCRdb reanalysed the multiplex PCR reads using MiXCR and keeps one entry per CDR3 protein. This table has nearly 600,000 distinct CDR3 sequences, approximately 15% appearing once. The source material was blood. The receptor set was obtained from a woman between 18 and 30 years old with Graves' ophthalmopathy.

This clonotype was counted ten times or more. J is TRBJ2-5 and V is TRBV5-8; 8 bases are a match to TRBD1. The ends lost 0 bases at V and 1 base at J; junction bases unmatched: 5. CDR1 is SGHTS, CDR2 YDEGEE, per germline. The CDR3 has 16 amino acids. In DNA form, the CDR3 reads TGTGCCAGCAGCTTGGAGACAGGGGCCGTCCAAGAGACCCAGTACTTC. It translates to CASSLETGAVQETQYF.

Remarks on this clonotype: Its ends do not fully match the called genes, so a read error is possible. This rearrangement joins TRBV7-2 to TRBJ1-2; D is unresolved. Germline values: CDR1 SGHTA, CDR2 FQGNSA. The CDR3 contains 12 residues. CDR3 DNA: TGTGCCAGCAGCAAGGACGAAGGAAGCTACGCCTTC. It encodes CASSKDEGSYAF.

A word on this clonotype: One junction end disagrees with the germline gene, perhaps due to a read error. This chain links TRBV24-1 with TRBJ1-3; D is possibly TRBD1 (5 bases). The CDR3 extends over 16 amino acids. CDR1 KGHDR and CDR2 SFDVKD come from the germline V gene. The CDR3 loop is CATSDSGTGSGNTIYF. The CDR3 DNA reads TGTGCCACCAGCGATTCCGGGACCGGCTCTGGAAACACCATATATTTT.

This clonotype was picked up many times. The chain uses TRBV30 and TRBJ2-3; D possibly corresponds to TRBD1 (5 bases). CDR3 length equals 14 residues. Germline loops: CDR1 GTSNPN, CDR2 SVGIG (reference sequence). Trimming stripped 4 bases from V and 4 bases from J, with 15 bases between. CDR3 sequence: CAWTPRGLADTQYF. CDR3 DNA: TGTGCCTGGACCCCTAGGGGCCTGGCAGATACGCAGTATTTT.

The sample holds a few counts of this clonotype. The rearrangement joins TRBV5-1 to TRBJ2-1; D is perhaps TRBD1 or TRBD2 (5 bases each). The germline CDR1 and CDR2 sequences are SGHRS and YFSETQ. This CDR3 has 16 residues. Trimming left V 4 bases short and J 0 bases short, with 14 bases between. CDR3 sequence: CASSRLGESSYNEQFF. CDR3 DNA: TGCGCCAGCAGCCGCTTGGGGGAGAGCTCCTACAATGAGCAGTTCTTC. The entire variable domain, with the rest obtained from reference TRBV5-1 and TRBJ2-1, is as follows: KAGVTQTPRYLIKTRGQQVTLSCSPISGHRSVSWYQQTPGQGLQFLFEYFSETQRNKGNFPGRFSGRQFSNSRSEMNVSTLELGDSALYLCASSRLGESSYNEQFFGPGTRLTVL.

This clonotype was recorded many times. The rearrangement links TRBV7-9 to TRBJ1-5; 11 positions match TRBD1. V shed 9 bases, J shed 1 base, and the junction held 5 bases outside the gene matches. Germline assignment: CDR1 SEHNR and CDR2 FQNEAQ (reference sequence). CDR3 length: 15 residues. CDR3 sequence reads: CARDRGLMSNQPQHF. As DNA, the CDR3 is TGTGCCAGGGACAGGGGGCTGATGAGCAATCAGCCCCAGCATTTT.

The table lists this clonotype with many counts. The chain is built from TRBV29-1 and TRBJ2-7, with 8 bases identical to TRBD1. The CDR3 runs to 14 residues. The ends lost 4 bases at V and 2 bases at J; junction bases unmatched: 7. CDR1 and CDR2 (germline): SQVTM, ANQGSEA. CDR3 nucleotide sequence: TGCAGCGTTGCTTCCCGGGACAGGACCTACGAGCAGTACTTC. Translated: CSVASRDRTYEQYF.

Ten or more counts support this clonotype. This rearrangement joins TRBV20-1 to TRBJ2-3, with TRBD2 matching over 13 bases. The J segment lost 5 bases and the V segment lost 6 bases, leaving 5 bases of the junction unmatched. CDR1 DFQATT and CDR2 SNEGSKA come from the germline V gene (reference sequence). This CDR3 has 14 amino acids. The CDR3 DNA reads TGCAGTGCCGCTAGGACTAGCGGGAGAGATACGCAGTATTTT. Translation: CSAARTSGRDTQYF.

The rearrangement uses TRBV19 and TRBJ2-2, with TRBD2 identical over 7 bases. V was clipped by 5 bases and J by 6 bases; unmatched bases: 9. This CDR3 region has 15 residues. Germline lookup yields CDR1 LNHDA and CDR2 SQIVND (reference sequence). CDR3 sequence (DNA): TGTGCCAGTAGTCTCTCCTGGGGGGGGGCCGGGGAGCTGTTTTTT. It translates to CASSLSWGGAGELFF.

This clonotype was seen many times. The rearrangement uses TRBV24-1 and TRBJ2-1; TRBD2 matches at 15 bases. Looked up from germline, CDR1 is KGHDR and CDR2 is SFDVKD. The CDR3 is made up of 15 amino acids. V trimming: 9 bases; J trimming: 4 bases; junction bases outside the gene matches: 3. The chain's CDR3 is CATWTSGRVYNEQFF. CDR3 coding DNA: TGTGCCACCTGGACTAGCGGGAGGGTATACAATGAGCAGTTCTTC.

This clonotype was seen at least ten times. V is TRBV20-1 and J is TRBJ2-5, with 7 nucleotides matching TRBD1. Germline values: CDR1 DFQATT, CDR2 SNEGSKA (reference sequence). The ends lost 3 bases at V and 1 base at J; junction bases unmatched: 5. This CDR3 spans 14 amino acids. The CDR3 is CSASQQGFQETQYF. The DNA for the CDR3 is TGCAGTGCTAGCCAACAGGGGTTCCAAGAGACCCAGTACTTC.

The gene calls are TRBV4-1 and TRBJ2-1, with 10 positions matching TRBD2. Trimming at V came to 3 bases and at J to 6 bases, leaving 8 bases not matched to a gene. The V gene's germline CDR1 is MGHRA and CDR2 YSYEKL. The CDR3 consists of 16 residues. CDR3 in amino acids: CASSQSLAGASNEQFF. DNA for the CDR3: TGCGCCAGCAGCCAGTCGCTAGCGGGGGCCTCCAATGAGCAGTTCTTC.

This clonotype has at least ten counts. The genes are TRBV3-1 and TRBJ2-7, with D perhaps matching TRBD2 (6 bases). This CDR3 spans 15 amino acids. Germline V gene sequence: CDR1 LGHDT, CDR2 YNNKEL (reference sequence). The V end lost 1 base, the J end lost 2 bases, and 12 bases lay between the germline ends. CDR3 sequence reads: CASSQALGGTYEQYF. The CDR3 nucleotides are TGTGCCAGCAGCCAAGCTCTAGGCGGGACCTACGAGCAGTACTTC.

A few counts support this clonotype. A read error may produce the germline difference seen at one junction end. The chain employs TRBV7-7 and TRBJ2-5, with a tentative D call TRBD1 (8 bases). This CDR3 is built from 13 residues. Germline CDR1 reads SSHAT; CDR2 reads FNYEAQ (reference sequence). The CDR3 DNA is TGTGCTAGCACCACAGGGGGGGGAGAGACCCAGTACTTC. Translated, it gives CASTTGGGETQYF.

To note about this clonotype: A read error is possible here, since a much larger clone lies one base away. The V call is TRBV6-2 or TRBV6-3, the J call TRBJ2-1; D call uncertain. This CDR3 region has 14 residues. Germline V gene data show CDR1 as MNHEY and CDR2 as SVGEGT. Written as DNA, the CDR3 is TGTGCCAGCAGGGCAGGAATCGGGTACAATGGGCAGTTCTTC. The encoded protein is CASRAGIGYNGQFF.

This clonotype has a handful of counts. Sequence at one end of the junction differs from germline and may be a read error. V usage is TRBV20-1 and J usage is TRBJ2-7; 9 nucleotides align to TRBD2. CDR1 is DFQATT, CDR2 SNEGSKA, per germline (reference sequence). The CDR3 extends over 15 amino acids. This CDR3 is CSASDGGRATYEQHF. CDR3 coding DNA: TGCAGTGCTAGTGATGGCGGGAGGGCCACCTACGAGCAGCACTTC.

This clonotype has a single count. A much larger clone is a single base away; this may be a read error. The CDR3 carries no conserved terminal phenylalanine or tryptophan, so it likely arises from a read error. The chain uses TRBV7-9 and TRBJ2-7; tentative D call: TRBD1 (6 bases). The V gene lost 4 bases and the J gene lost 2 bases, with 12 bases spanning the gap. CDR1 is SEHNR, CDR2 FQNEAQ, per germline (reference sequence). The CDR3 is 14 residues long. The CDR3 loop is CASSSHRAPYEQYL. The CDR3 region has the DNA TGTGCCAGCAGCTCGCACAGGGCCCCCTACGAGCAGTACCTC.

This chain links TRBV7-2 with TRBJ2-2; D might be TRBD2 (7 bases). This CDR3 is built from 20 residues. V gave up 1 base and J gave up 1 base, with 22 bases separating them. Germline assignment: CDR1 SGHTA and CDR2 FQGNSA. The CDR3 nucleotides are TGTGCCAGCAGCTTAGTTAGGGGGGGGACACATGTAAGGAACACCGGGGAGCTGTTTTTT. This codes for CASSLVRGGTHVRNTGELFF.

This clonotype was picked up many times. For the CDR3, the DNA is TGTGCCAGCAGCTCCTTAACCGGGGAGCTGTTTTTT. Translated, it gives CASSSLTGELFF. V gene TRBV11-3 combines with J gene TRBJ2-2; the D is unclear. V was cut by 4 bases and J by 5 bases, with 5 bases left in between. Germline V gene sequence: CDR1 SGHNT, CDR2 YENEEA. There are 12 residues in the CDR3.

The chain joins TRBV5-8 to TRBJ1-1; TRBD1 matches at 8 bases. Per germline, CDR1 SGHTS and CDR2 YDEGEE. CDR3 length equals 16 residues. The trim removed 0 bases at V and 3 bases at J, leaving 7 bases unmatched. The CDR3: CASSLVAVRGHTEAFF. The CDR3 DNA is TGTGCCAGCAGCTTGGTCGCGGTCAGGGGGCACACTGAAGCTTTCTTT.

This sequence joins TRBV19 and TRBJ2-7, with 7 bases lining up with TRBD2. CDR1 and CDR2 (germline): LNHDA, SQIVND (reference sequence). V dropped 4 bases and J dropped 5; count of bases not matched to a gene: 5. The CDR3 length is 13 residues. For the CDR3, the DNA is TGTGCCAGTAGTAGGACTAGTTACGACGAGCAGTACTTC. Its translation: CASSRTSYDEQYF.

This clonotype was recorded many times. The chain is built from TRBV13 and TRBJ2-6; D unclear. Germline CDR1 reads PRHDT; CDR2 reads FYEKMQ (reference sequence). The CDR3 runs to 17 residues. Trimming took 6 bases from V and 0 from J, leaving 15 bases between them. CDR3 bases: TGTGCCAGCAGTCAAGTCCCCCGTATCTCTGGGGCCAACGTCCTGACTTTC. It specifies CASSQVPRISGANVLTF.

The table lists this clonotype with many counts. This chain joins TRBV28 and TRBJ2-7; the D gene is possibly TRBD1 (6 bases). Germline V lookup: CDR1 MDHEN, CDR2 SYDVKM. The CDR3 covers 14 residues. Trimming stripped 7 bases from V and 5 bases from J, with 18 bases between. CDR3 in amino acids: CASILRGSSHEQYF. DNA of the CDR3: TGTGCCAGCATCCTAAGGGGGTCTTCACACGAGCAGTACTTC. The full variable domain, in which reference TRBV28 and TRBJ2-7 provide the parts outside the CDR3, is DVKVTQSSRYLVKRTGEKVFLECVQDMDHENMFWYRQDPGLGLRLIYFSYDVKMKEKGDIPEGYSVSREKKERFSLILESASTNQTSMYLCASILRGSSHEQYFGPGTRLTVT.

This clonotype was seen many times. The rearrangement uses TRBV12-3 or TRBV12-4 and TRBJ2-1, with 8 nucleotides matching TRBD1. The CDR3 sequence is 14 residues long. V was clipped by 8 bases and J by 7 bases; unmatched bases: 10. CDR3 nucleotide sequence: TGTGCCAGCCGAACGGGACAGGCGATAAATGAGCAGTTCTTC. Translated, it gives CASRTGQAINEQFF.

The rearrangement links TRBV2 to TRBJ2-2; D uncertain. The CDR3 covers 16 residues. CDR1 SNHLY and CDR2 FYNNEI come from the germline V gene. V lost 4 bases, J lost 0 bases, and 12 bases lay in between. For the CDR3, the DNA is TGTGCCAGCAGTGGGAGCTCGGCAGCGAACACCGGGGAGCTGTTTTTT. This gives the protein CASSGSSAANTGELFF.

This clonotype appeared many times. The chain employs TRBV5-8 and TRBJ1-1; D remains ambiguous. V lost 0 bases, J lost 4 bases, and 7 bases lay in between. There are 13 residues in the CDR3. The germline CDR1 and CDR2 sequences are SGHTS and YDEGEE. The CDR3 nucleotides are TGTGCCAGCAGCTTGGAGGTGGTCACTGAAGCTTTCTTT. It specifies CASSLEVVTEAFF.

CDR3 bases: TGTGCCAGCAGCCAAGATCCTAGCGGGAGTGGTGAGACCCAGTACTTC. This gives the protein CASSQDPSGSGETQYF. V gene TRBV7-2 combines with J gene TRBJ2-5; TRBD2 matches 10 bases. Germline CDR1 and CDR2: SGHTA and FQGNSA. The CDR3 is made up of 16 amino acids. V dropped 5 bases and J dropped 5; count of bases not matched to a gene: 11.

This clonotype has ten or more counts. The chain links TRBV7-8 to TRBJ2-1; D unresolved. The CDR3 extends over 16 amino acids. CDR1 and CDR2 (germline): SGHVS, FQNEAQ. V lost 5 bases to trimming and J lost 9 bases, with 23 bases between them. The DNA for the CDR3 is TGTGCCAGCAGCCCAAGGAGACCATACCCTCACGGTGAGCAGTTCTTC. Protein sequence: CASSPRRPYPHGEQFF.

The rearrangement joins TRBV6-1 to TRBJ2-2; D call uncertain. The CDR3 has 11 amino acids. Trimming cost V 10 bases and J 6 bases, with 9 bases left between them. Germline V gene sequence: CDR1 MNHNS, CDR2 SASEGT. The CDR3 sequence: CAITGAGELFF. For the CDR3, the DNA is TGTGCCATCACGGGTGCCGGGGAGCTGTTTTTT.

This clonotype was detected many times. The V gene is TRBV7-9, the J gene TRBJ1-1, with D maybe TRBD1 (5 bases). Trimming pared 3 bases from V and 3 bases from J, leaving 11 bases between. The CDR3 consists of 14 residues. The germline V gene encodes CDR1 SEHNR and CDR2 FQNEAQ (reference sequence). The CDR3 DNA follows: TGTGCCAGCAGCTTTGGGGGTGGCTACACTGAAGCTTTCTTT. Translating gives CASSFGGGYTEAFF.

The rearrangement joins TRBV10-3 to TRBJ1-2; TRBD1 is a possible D gene (5 bases). V lost 8 bases to trimming and J lost 11 bases, with 18 bases between them. There are 12 residues in the CDR3. Germline-derived CDR1 and CDR2 are ENHRY and SYGVKD. The CDR3 sequence is CAIWGTSPGYTF. In DNA, the CDR3 is TGTGCCATCTGGGGGACCTCACCTGGATACACCTTC.

The chain links TRBV9 to TRBJ2-4, with TRBD2 identical over 9 bases. This CDR3 is built from 15 residues. Per the germline V gene, CDR1 is SGDLS and CDR2 is YYNGEE. J was trimmed by 8 bases and V by 0 bases; bases with no gene match: 6. The CDR3 region has the DNA TGTGCCAGCAGCGTAGATGGGCGGGGGGGGGACATTCAGTACTTC. It specifies CASSVDGRGGDIQYF.